This entry is about one T cell receptor (beta chain). Antigen unknown. The sample comes from a study of OX40 agonist ivuxolimab in advanced cancers. Study observations and caveats: At doses 0.1 to 3.0 mg/kg, CD4+ and CD8+ clones expanded. Low clonal expansion, among the lowest seen, marked partial responders at 0.1-3.0 mg/kg.

Autoimmune disease history or systemic immunosuppression disqualified patients. The study sampled blood at baseline, cycle 4 day 1, and cycle 7 day 1. Produced via immunoSEQ multiplex PCR; TCRdb's table is partial and in-frame only. The sample has 45,000 to 50,000 clones, approximately 91% seen once. V was pared by 2 bases and J by 0 bases, with 9 bases between. The CDR3 runs to 15 residues. Germline V gives CDR1 SGHVS, CDR2 FNYEAQ. The chain carries TRBV7-6 and TRBJ2-3; D may be TRBD2 (6 bases). The sample consisted of CD4+ or CD8+ T cells sorted from blood, taken in a trial of the OX40 agonist ivuxolimab. The sequence derives from an adult with an advanced solid tumor such as melanoma, head and neck, liver or kidney cancer. CDR3: CASSLSGLSTDTQYF. The CDR3 nucleotides read TGTGCCAGCAGCTTATCGGGACTCAGCACAGATACGCAGTATTTT.